This entry lists 24 T cell receptor beta chains sequenced from one sample in a study of blood T cell repertoires in COVID-19. The protocol was immunoSEQ multiplex PCR, while the TCRdb copy is restricted to in-frame clones and leaves out a portion. The sample has over 130,000 clones; roughly 80% are singletons. Sequencing was performed on peripheral blood. The source of these receptors is a woman of 80 years or more with acute or convalescent COVID-19.

In DNA, the CDR3 is TGTGCCAGCAGCTTAGATTCAGGGCGCGCTAGCTACGAGCAGTACTTC. This codes for CASSLDSGRASYEQYF. The chain has TRBV11-2 and TRBJ2-7; tentative D call: TRBD1 (5 bases). Germline V lookup: CDR1 SGHAT, CDR2 FQNNGV. The CDR3 runs to 16 residues. Trimming took off 0 bases at V and 3 bases at J, with 15 bases between the two ends.

The V gene is TRBV19, the J gene TRBJ1-2; 7 bases fit TRBD1. The CDR3 consists of 13 residues. CDR1 LNHDA and CDR2 SQIVND come from the germline V gene (reference sequence). Trimming at V came to 7 bases and at J to 2 bases, leaving 4 bases not matched to a gene. The CDR3 protein is CASTRTGNYGYTF. The CDR3 coding sequence is TGTGCCAGTACGCGGACAGGCAACTATGGCTACACCTTC.

The rearrangement links TRBV2 to TRBJ2-3; possibly TRBD2 for D (5 bases). Per germline, CDR1 SNHLY and CDR2 FYNNEI. V shed 5 bases and J shed 1 base, with 13 bases lying between them. This CDR3 is built from 15 residues. Written as DNA, the CDR3 is TGTGCCAGCAGTCCACTAGGAGCGGGCACAGATACGCAGTATTTT. This codes for CASSPLGAGTDTQYF.

J is TRBJ2-7 and V is TRBV10-3; D uncertain. Per germline, CDR1 ENHRY and CDR2 SYGVKD. There are 18 residues in the CDR3. V lost 3 bases to trimming and J lost 0 bases, with 21 bases between them. The DNA of the CDR3 is TGTGCCATCAGTGACGGCGGATTCCGACGTGTGGTCTCCTACGAGCAGTACTTC. It translates to CAISDGGFRRVVSYEQYF.

V gene TRBV10-1 combines with J gene TRBJ2-2; 8 bases map to TRBD1. Germline assignment: CDR1 WNHNN and CDR2 SYGVQD (reference sequence). This CDR3 has 15 residues. J lost 5 bases, V lost 7 bases, and 9 bases had no gene match. CDR3 in DNA: TGCGCCAGCACTTCCCGGACAGGGAGGACCGGGGAGCTGTTTTTT. This translates into CASTSRTGRTGELFF.

A single count supports this clone. The genes are TRBV27 and TRBJ2-7; possibly TRBD1 for D (5 bases). This CDR3 region has 15 residues. V was clipped by 3 bases and J by 2 bases, with 14 bases between them. Germline-derived CDR1 and CDR2 are MNHEY and SMNVEV (reference sequence). The CDR3 reads CASSLGPDWAYEQYF. The CDR3 DNA reads TGTGCCAGCAGTTTGGGGCCAGATTGGGCCTACGAGCAGTACTTC.

The gene calls are TRBV9 and TRBJ2-3, with D perhaps matching TRBD1 (6 bases). Looked up from germline, CDR1 is SGDLS and CDR2 is YYNGEE. Trimming removed 4 bases from V and 2 bases from J, with 14 bases in between. The length of the CDR3 is 15 residues. The CDR3 DNA is TGTGCCAGCAGCTCGCTGACAGGCTACACAGATACGCAGTATTTT. This encodes CASSSLTGYTDTQYF. Full variable domain (rest looked up from reference TRBV9 and TRBJ2-3): DSGVTQTPKHLITATGQRVTLRCSPRSGDLSVYWYQQSLDQGLQFLIQYYNGEERAKGNILERFSAQQFPDLHSELNLSSLELGDSALYFCASSSLTGYTDTQYFGPGTRLTVL.

The J gene is TRBJ2-5, the V gene TRBV28, with no clear D. V lost 7 bases, J lost 5 bases, and 8 bases lay in between. CDR3 length equals 11 residues. Germline CDR1 reads MDHEN; CDR2 reads SYDVKM. In nucleotides, the CDR3 is TGTGCCAGCAAGAAACGGGAGACCCAGTACTTC. Protein: CASKKRETQYF.

This chain joins TRBV5-1 and TRBJ2-3; 8 bases agree with TRBD1. Trimming at V came to 9 bases and at J to 3 bases, leaving 12 bases not matched to a gene. There are 15 residues in the CDR3. Germline CDR1 reads SGHRS; CDR2 reads YFSETQ. The CDR3 DNA follows: TGCGCCACCAAAGTCGGACAGGGAAGGACAGATACGCAGTATTTT. Encoded protein: CATKVGQGRTDTQYF. Together with reference TRBV5-1 and TRBJ2-3, the CDR3 gives the full variable domain: KAGVTQTPRYLIKTRGQQVTLSCSPISGHRSVSWYQQTPGQGLQFLFEYFSETQRNKGNFPGRFSGRQFSNSRSEMNVSTLELGDSALYLCATKVGQGRTDTQYFGPGTRLTVL.

This clone has a handful of counts. The J gene is TRBJ1-3, the V gene TRBV18; possible D gene TRBD1, 5 bases. Germline V CDR1 and CDR2: KGHSH, LQKENI. The CDR3 totals 16 residues. V was cut by 0 bases and J by 3 bases, with 12 bases left in between. The CDR3 sequence: CASSPPGQGFGNTIYF. The CDR3 coding sequence is TGTGCCAGCTCACCACCGGGTCAGGGCTTTGGAAACACCATATATTTT.

The chain combines TRBV28 with TRBJ2-7; the D is unclear. There are 12 residues in the CDR3. The germline gives CDR1 MDHEN, CDR2 SYDVKM. The ends were cut back, 7 bases at V and 2 bases at J, with 9 bases in the middle. DNA of the CDR3: TGTGCCAGCATTTTCACTACCTACGAGCAGTACTTC. It yields the protein CASIFTTYEQYF.

The gene calls are TRBV7-8 and TRBJ2-3, with 10 bases that match TRBD2. V was pared by 2 bases and J by 4 bases, with 12 bases of the junction left unmatched. The CDR3 has 18 residues. Germline V lookup: CDR1 SGHVS, CDR2 FQNEAQ. In DNA, the CDR3 is TGTGCCAGCAGCTTAAACGTTGGTCTAGCGGGGGCAGCAGATACGCAGTATTTT. It translates to CASSLNVGLAGAADTQYF.

The rearrangement uses TRBV19 and TRBJ1-2, with 7 bases matching TRBD1. The CDR3 length is 12 residues. CDR1 LNHDA and CDR2 SQIVND come from the germline V gene (reference sequence). The junction had 7 bases not matched to a gene; V was cut back by 8 bases and J by 7 bases. The DNA of the CDR3 is TGTGCCAGTCGAGACAGGGCGGGTGGCTACACCTTC. This codes for CASRDRAGGYTF.

The chain employs TRBV28 and TRBJ1-4, with TRBD1 as a possible D gene (5 bases). Trimming took 4 bases from V and 8 from J, leaving 14 bases between them. This CDR3 region has 14 residues. The germline CDR1 and CDR2 sequences are MDHEN and SYDVKM. DNA of the CDR3: TGTGCCAGCAGTTGGGGGGGAGGGTTGGAAAAACTGTTTTTT. Translated, it gives CASSWGGGLEKLFF.

The V gene is TRBV27, the J gene TRBJ1-5; 7 nucleotides match TRBD1. Germline values: CDR1 MNHEY, CDR2 SMNVEV (reference sequence). V gave up 6 bases and J gave up 5 bases; unmatched junction bases: 13. This CDR3 has 16 residues. The CDR3 sequence: CASRQGQGGADQPQHF. The CDR3 DNA follows: TGTGCCAGCAGGCAGGGGCAAGGGGGCGCCGATCAGCCCCAGCATTTT.

This chain uses TRBV7-2 with TRBJ2-7; TRBD1 matches at 10 bases. The CDR3 totals 15 residues. The V gene's germline CDR1 is SGHTA and CDR2 FQGNSA. The V gene end was trimmed by 1 base and the J gene end by 2 bases; junction bases not matched to a gene: 2. The CDR3 protein is CASSLVTGGPYEQYF. The CDR3 DNA follows: TGTGCCAGCAGCTTAGTGACAGGGGGCCCCTACGAGCAGTACTTC.

The chain joins TRBV18 to TRBJ2-1, with D possibly TRBD2 on 6 matching bases. Germline CDR1 reads KGHSH; CDR2 reads LQKENI. This CDR3 is 18 amino acids long. Trimming took off 1 base at V and 0 bases at J, with 16 bases between the two ends. The CDR3 nucleotides read TGTGCCAGCTCACCACAACAGGTTAGCGGCAGCTCCTACAATGAGCAGTTCTTC. Residues: CASSPQQVSGSSYNEQFF.

J is TRBJ1-1 and V is TRBV19; 7 nucleotides align to TRBD1. Germline V gives CDR1 LNHDA, CDR2 SQIVND (reference sequence). The CDR3 totals 12 residues. V trimming: 6 bases; J trimming: 4 bases; junction bases outside the gene matches: 2. CDR3: CASRNRGTEAFF. CDR3 bases: TGTGCCAGTAGAAACAGGGGCACTGAAGCTTTCTTT.

The chain couples TRBV14 to TRBJ1-5; D gene ambiguous. This CDR3 has 18 residues. CDR1 is SGHDN, CDR2 FVKESK, per germline. Trimming removed 3 bases at V and 5 bases at J, with 23 bases between. CDR3 protein: CASSQPWRVKSRDQPQHF. DNA for the CDR3: TGTGCCAGCAGCCAGCCCTGGAGGGTTAAGTCCCGGGATCAGCCCCAGCATTTT.

The genes are TRBV4-1 and TRBJ2-5; 9 positions agree with TRBD1. The V gene end was trimmed by 1 base and the J gene end by 5 bases; junction bases not matched to a gene: 8. Germline V CDR1 and CDR2: MGHRA, YSYEKL. The CDR3 is 16 residues long. The DNA for the CDR3 is TGCGCCAGCAGCCAAGGCTCCGGGACAGGGACGGAGACCCAGTACTTC. Its translation is CASSQGSGTGTETQYF.

This chain links TRBV11-2 with TRBJ1-2, with TRBD1 matching 7 bases. With 0 bases clipped from V and 5 bases from J, the junction kept 9 bases outside the gene matches. Germline lookup yields CDR1 SGHAT and CDR2 FQNNGV. There are 16 residues in the CDR3. The DNA for the CDR3 is TGTGCCAGCAGCTTAGATAGGAGAGGGGGCAAATATGGCTACACCTTC. This gives the protein CASSLDRRGGKYGYTF.

The rearrangement links TRBV20-1 to TRBJ2-7, with 7 bases identical to TRBD1. CDR1 is DFQATT, CDR2 SNEGSKA, per germline (reference sequence). Trimming cost V 3 bases and J 6 bases; bases outside gene matches: 8. This CDR3 spans 13 amino acids. CDR3 sequence (DNA): TGCAGTGCTAGTATTAGGGGGCTCAGCGAGCAGTACTTC. Its protein is CSASIRGLSEQYF.

The V gene is TRBV30, the J gene TRBJ2-7; TRBD1 matches 9 bases. Trimming removed 0 bases from V and 0 bases from J; junction bases left unmatched: 12. The V gene's germline CDR1 is GTSNPN and CDR2 SVGIG (reference sequence). The CDR3 loop spans 18 amino acids. The DNA of the CDR3 is TGTGCCTGGAGTGTAGGGTGGACAGGGGACTTTAGCTCCTACGAGCAGTACTTC. Translating gives CAWSVGWTGDFSSYEQYF.

V is TRBV4-1 and J is TRBJ2-7; 7 nucleotides match TRBD2. The CDR3 totals 15 residues. The V gene end was trimmed by 1 base and the J gene end by 4 bases; junction bases not matched to a gene: 7. CDR1 MGHRA and CDR2 YSYEKL come from the germline V gene. The CDR3 DNA sequence: TGCGCCAGCAGCCAAGGACTAGCCGTGACGTACGAGCAGTACTTC. It is translated as CASSQGLAVTYEQYF.